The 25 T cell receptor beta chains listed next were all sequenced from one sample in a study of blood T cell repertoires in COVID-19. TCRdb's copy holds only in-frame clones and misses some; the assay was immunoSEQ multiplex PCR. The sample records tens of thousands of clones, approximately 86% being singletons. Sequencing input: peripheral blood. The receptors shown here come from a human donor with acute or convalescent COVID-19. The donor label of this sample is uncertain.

CDR3 amino acids: CASSFSGGQFF. The CDR3 bases are TGTGCCAGCAGTTTTAGCGGGGGGCAGTTCTTC. The gene calls are TRBV12-3 or TRBV12-4 and TRBJ2-1; 9 nucleotides line up with TRBD2. The CDR3 has 11 amino acids. After removal of 3 bases from V and 12 bases from J, the junction contained 0 bases not matched to a gene.

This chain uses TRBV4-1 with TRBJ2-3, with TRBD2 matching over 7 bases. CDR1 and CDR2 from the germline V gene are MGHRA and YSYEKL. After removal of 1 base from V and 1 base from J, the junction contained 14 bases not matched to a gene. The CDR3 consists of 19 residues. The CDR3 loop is CASSQGQGRGRLRTDTQYF. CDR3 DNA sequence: TGCGCCAGCAGCCAAGGTCAAGGGAGGGGTCGCCTTCGCACAGATACGCAGTATTTT.

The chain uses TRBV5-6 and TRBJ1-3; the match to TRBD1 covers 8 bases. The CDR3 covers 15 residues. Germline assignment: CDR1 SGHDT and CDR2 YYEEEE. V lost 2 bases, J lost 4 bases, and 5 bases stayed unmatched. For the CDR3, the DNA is TGTGCCAGCAGCTTACCGGACAGGGCCGGAAACACCATATATTTT. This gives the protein CASSLPDRAGNTIYF.

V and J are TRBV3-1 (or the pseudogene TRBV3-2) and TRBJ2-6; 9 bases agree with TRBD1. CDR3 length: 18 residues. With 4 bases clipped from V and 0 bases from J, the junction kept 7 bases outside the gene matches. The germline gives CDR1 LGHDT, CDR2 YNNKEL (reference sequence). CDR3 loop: CASSPRTGALSGANVLTF. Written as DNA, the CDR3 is TGTGCCAGCAGCCCCCGGACAGGGGCGCTCTCTGGGGCCAACGTCCTGACTTTC.

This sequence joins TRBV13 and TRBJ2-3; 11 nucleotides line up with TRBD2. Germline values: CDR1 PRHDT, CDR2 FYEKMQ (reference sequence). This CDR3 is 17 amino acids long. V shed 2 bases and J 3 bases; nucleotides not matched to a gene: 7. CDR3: CASSLSSGTSGTDTQYF. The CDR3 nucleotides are TGTGCCAGCAGCTTAAGTAGTGGGACTAGCGGAACAGATACGCAGTATTTT.

CDR3 residues: CASSPQIQGSNEKLFF. Here the CDR3 DNA reads TGCGCCAGCAGCCCACAAATACAGGGATCTAATGAAAAACTGTTTTTT. The J gene is TRBJ1-4, the V gene TRBV5-1; a possible D gene is TRBD1 (6 bases). Germline loops: CDR1 SGHRS, CDR2 YFSETQ. The length of the CDR3 is 16 residues. Deletions cut 4 bases from V and 3 bases from J, with 16 bases between.

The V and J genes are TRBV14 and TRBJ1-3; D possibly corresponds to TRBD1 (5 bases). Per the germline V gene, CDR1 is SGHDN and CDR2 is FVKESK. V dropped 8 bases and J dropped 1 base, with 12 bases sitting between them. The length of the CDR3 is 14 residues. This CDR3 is CASAPGISGNTIYF. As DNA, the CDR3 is TGTGCCAGCGCCCCAGGGATATCTGGAAACACCATATATTTT.

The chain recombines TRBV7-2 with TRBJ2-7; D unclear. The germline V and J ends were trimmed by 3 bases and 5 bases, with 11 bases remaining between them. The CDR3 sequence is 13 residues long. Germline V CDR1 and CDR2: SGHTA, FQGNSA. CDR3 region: CASSLRQTHEQYF. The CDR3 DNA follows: TGTGCCAGCAGCTTGCGGCAGACCCACGAGCAGTACTTC.

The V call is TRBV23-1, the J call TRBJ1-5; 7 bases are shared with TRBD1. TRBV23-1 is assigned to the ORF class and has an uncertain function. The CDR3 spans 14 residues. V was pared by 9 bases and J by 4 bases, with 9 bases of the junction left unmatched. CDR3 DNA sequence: TGCGCCAGTGACTGTTCCAGGGGGAATCAGCCCCAGCATTTT. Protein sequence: CASDCSRGNQPQHF.

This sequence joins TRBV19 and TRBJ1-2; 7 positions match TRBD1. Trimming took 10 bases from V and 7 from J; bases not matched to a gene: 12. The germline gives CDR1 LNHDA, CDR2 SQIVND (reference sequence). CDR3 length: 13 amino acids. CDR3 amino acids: CATYRGQGGGYTF. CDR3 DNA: TGTGCCACTTATAGGGGGCAGGGAGGTGGCTACACCTTC. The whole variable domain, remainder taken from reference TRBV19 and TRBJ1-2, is DGGITQSPKYLFRKEGQNVTLSCEQNLNHDAMYWYRQDPGQGLRLIYYSQIVNDFQKGDIAEGYSVSREKKESFPLTVTSAQKNPTAFYLCATYRGQGGGYTFGSGTRLTVV.

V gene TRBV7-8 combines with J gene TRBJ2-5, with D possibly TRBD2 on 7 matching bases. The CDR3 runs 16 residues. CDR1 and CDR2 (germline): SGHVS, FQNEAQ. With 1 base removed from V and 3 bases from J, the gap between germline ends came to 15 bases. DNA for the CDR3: TGTGCCAGCAGCTTAGGTGTTAGGGGGGGAAAAGAGACCCAGTACTTC. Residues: CASSLGVRGGKETQYF. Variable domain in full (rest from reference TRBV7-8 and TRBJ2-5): GAGVSQSPRYKVAKRGQDVALRCDPISGHVSLFWYQQALGQGPEFLTYFQNEAQLDKSGLPSDRFFAERPEGSVSTLKIQRTQQEDSAVYLCASSLGVRGGKETQYFGPGTRLLVL.

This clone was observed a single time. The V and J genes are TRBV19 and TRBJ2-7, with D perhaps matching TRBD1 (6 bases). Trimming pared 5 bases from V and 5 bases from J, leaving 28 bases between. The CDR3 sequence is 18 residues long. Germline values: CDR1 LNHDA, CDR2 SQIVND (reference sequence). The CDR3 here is CASSPSPPDTGLFHEQYF. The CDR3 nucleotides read TGTGCCAGTAGTCCCAGCCCCCCTGACACAGGGCTCTTCCACGAGCAGTACTTC.

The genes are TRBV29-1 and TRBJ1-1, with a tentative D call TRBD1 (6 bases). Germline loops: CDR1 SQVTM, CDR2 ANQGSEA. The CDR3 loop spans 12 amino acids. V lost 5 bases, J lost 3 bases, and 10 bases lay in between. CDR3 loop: CSVWTVYTEAFF. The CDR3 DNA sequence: TGCAGCGTTTGGACAGTCTACACTGAAGCTTTCTTT.

The CDR3 is CASKAAGSTDTQYF. CDR3 in DNA: TGTGCCAGCAAGGCGGCGGGAAGCACAGATACGCAGTATTTT. The J gene is TRBJ2-3, the V gene TRBV9, with a weak D call TRBD2 (6 bases). V dropped 6 bases and J dropped 0 bases, with 11 bases sitting between them. The germline CDR1 and CDR2 sequences are SGDLS and YYNGEE. This CDR3 has 14 residues.

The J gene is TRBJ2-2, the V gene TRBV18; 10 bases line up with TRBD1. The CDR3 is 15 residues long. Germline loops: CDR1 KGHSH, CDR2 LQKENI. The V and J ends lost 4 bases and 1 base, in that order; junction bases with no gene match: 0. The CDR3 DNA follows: TGTGCCAGCTCACGGGACAGGGGGAACACCGGGGAGCTGTTTTTT. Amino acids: CASSRDRGNTGELFF.

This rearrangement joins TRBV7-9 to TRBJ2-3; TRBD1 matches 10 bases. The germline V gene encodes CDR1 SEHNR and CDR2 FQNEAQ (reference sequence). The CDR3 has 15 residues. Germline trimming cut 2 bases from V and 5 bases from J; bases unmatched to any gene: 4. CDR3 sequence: CASSLQGQGRDTQYF. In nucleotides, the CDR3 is TGTGCCAGCAGCTTACAGGGACAGGGGAGAGATACGCAGTATTTT. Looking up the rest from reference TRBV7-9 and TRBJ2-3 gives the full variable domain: DTGVSQNPRHKITKRGQNVTFRCDPISEHNRLYWYRQTLGQGPEFLTYFQNEAQLEKSRLLSDRFSAERPKGSFSTLEIQRTEQGDSAMYLCASSLQGQGRDTQYFGPGTRLTVL.

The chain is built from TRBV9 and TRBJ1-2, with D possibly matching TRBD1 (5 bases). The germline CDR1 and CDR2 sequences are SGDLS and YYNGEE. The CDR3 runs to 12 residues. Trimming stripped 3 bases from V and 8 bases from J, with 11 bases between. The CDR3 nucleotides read TGTGCCAGCAGCGGCGGGGGGGAAGGCTACACCTTC. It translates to CASSGGGEGYTF.

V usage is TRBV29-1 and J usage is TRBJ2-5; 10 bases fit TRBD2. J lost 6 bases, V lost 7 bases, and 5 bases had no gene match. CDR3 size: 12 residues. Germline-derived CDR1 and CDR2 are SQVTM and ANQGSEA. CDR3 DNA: TGCAGCGCCGCTAGCGGGGGAAAGACCCAGTACTTC. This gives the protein CSAASGGKTQYF.

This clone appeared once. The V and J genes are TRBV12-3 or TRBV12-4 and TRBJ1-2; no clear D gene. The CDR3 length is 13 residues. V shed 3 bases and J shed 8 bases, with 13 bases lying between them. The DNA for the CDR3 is TGTGCCAGCAGTTTCACCCCGCCAGGAGGCTACACCTTC. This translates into CASSFTPPGGYTF.

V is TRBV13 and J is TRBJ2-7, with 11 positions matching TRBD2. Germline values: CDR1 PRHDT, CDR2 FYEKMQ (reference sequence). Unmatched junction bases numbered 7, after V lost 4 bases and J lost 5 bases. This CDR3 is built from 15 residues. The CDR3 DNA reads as TGTGCCAGCAGCTCCATAGCGGGGGGGCGGCACGAGCAGTACTTC. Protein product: CASSSIAGGRHEQYF.

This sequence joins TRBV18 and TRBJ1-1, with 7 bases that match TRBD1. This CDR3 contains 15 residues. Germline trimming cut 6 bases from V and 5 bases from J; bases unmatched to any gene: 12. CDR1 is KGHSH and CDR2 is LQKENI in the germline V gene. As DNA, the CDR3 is TGTGCCAGCTCTCAAAGGGGACAGTTGTGGACTGAAGCTTTCTTT. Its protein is CASSQRGQLWTEAFF.

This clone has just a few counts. CDR3 residues: CASSLQANTEAFF. The CDR3 region has the DNA TGTGCCAGCAGTCTACAGGCGAACACTGAAGCTTTCTTT. V gene TRBV7-2 combines with J gene TRBJ1-1, with a weak D call TRBD1 (5 bases). Germline V gene sequence: CDR1 SGHTA, CDR2 FQGNSA. CDR3 size: 13 residues. V dropped 6 bases and J dropped 1 base, with 9 bases sitting between them.

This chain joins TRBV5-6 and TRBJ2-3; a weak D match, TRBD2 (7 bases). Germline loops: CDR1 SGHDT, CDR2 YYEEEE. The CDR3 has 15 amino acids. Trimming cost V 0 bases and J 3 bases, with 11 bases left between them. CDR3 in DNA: TGTGCCAGCAGCTTGGTAGGGGGGGTAACAGATACGCAGTATTTT. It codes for CASSLVGGVTDTQYF.

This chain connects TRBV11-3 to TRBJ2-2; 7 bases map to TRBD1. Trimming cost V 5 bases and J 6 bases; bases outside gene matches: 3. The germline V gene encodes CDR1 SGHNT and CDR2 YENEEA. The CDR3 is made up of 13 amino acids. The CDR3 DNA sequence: TGTGCCAGCAGCACCACAGGGGCCGGGGAGCTGTTTTTT. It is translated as CASSTTGAGELFF.

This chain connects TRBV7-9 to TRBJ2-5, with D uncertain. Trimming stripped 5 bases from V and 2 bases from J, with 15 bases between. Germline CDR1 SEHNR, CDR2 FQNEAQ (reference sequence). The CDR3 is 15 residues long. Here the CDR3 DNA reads TGTGCCAGCAGCCCCCCTACGAGCGCGCAAGAGACCCAGTACTTC. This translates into CASSPPTSAQETQYF.